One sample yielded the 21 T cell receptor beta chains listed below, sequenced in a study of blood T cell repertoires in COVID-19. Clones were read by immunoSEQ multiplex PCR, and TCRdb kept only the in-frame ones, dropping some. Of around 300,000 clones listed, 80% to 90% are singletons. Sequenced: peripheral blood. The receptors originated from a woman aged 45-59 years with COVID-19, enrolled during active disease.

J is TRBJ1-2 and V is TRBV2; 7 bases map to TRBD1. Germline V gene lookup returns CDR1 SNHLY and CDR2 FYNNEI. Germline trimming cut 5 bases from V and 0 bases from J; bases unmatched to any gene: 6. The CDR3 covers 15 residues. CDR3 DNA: TGTGCCAGCAGTCAGACAGGGCTAGCTAACTATGGCTACACCTTC. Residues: CASSQTGLANYGYTF.

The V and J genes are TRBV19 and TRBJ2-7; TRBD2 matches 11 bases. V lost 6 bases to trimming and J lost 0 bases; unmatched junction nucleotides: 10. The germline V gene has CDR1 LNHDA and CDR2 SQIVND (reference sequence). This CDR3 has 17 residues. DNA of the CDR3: TGTGCCAGTAGCCTTCACCGGGGGACTAGCGGCTCCTACGAGCAGTACTTC. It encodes CASSLHRGTSGSYEQYF.

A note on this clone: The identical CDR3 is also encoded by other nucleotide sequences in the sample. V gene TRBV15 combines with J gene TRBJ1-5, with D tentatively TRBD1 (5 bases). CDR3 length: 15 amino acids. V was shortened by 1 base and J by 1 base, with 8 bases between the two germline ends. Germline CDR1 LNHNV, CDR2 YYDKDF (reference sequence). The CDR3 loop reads CATSRGQPSNQPQHF. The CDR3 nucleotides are TGTGCCACCAGCAGAGGACAGCCGAGCAATCAGCCCCAGCATTTT. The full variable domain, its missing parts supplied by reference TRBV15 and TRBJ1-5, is DAMVIQNPRYQVTQFGKPVTLSCSQTLNHNVMYWYQQKSSQAPKLLFHYYDKDFNNEADTPDNFQSRRPNTSFCFLDIRSPGLGDTAMYLCATSRGQPSNQPQHFGDGTRLSIL.

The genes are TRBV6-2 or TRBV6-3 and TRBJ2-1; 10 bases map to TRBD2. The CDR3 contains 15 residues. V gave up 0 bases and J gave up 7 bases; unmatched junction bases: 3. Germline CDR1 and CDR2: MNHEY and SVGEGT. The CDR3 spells CASSYSGLALNEQFF. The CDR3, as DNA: TGTGCCAGCAGTTACTCGGGACTAGCGTTGAATGAGCAGTTCTTC.

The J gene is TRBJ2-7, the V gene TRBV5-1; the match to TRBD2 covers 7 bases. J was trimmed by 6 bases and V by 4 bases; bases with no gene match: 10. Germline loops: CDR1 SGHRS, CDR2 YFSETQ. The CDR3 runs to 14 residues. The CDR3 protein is CASSPWGGSGEQYF. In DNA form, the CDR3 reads TGCGCCAGCAGCCCCTGGGGGGGGAGTGGCGAGCAGTACTTC.

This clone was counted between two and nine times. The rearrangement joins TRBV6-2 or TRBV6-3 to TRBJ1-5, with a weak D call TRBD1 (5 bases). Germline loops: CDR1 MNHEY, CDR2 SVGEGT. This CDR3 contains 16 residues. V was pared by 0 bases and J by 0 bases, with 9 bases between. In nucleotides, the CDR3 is TGTGCCAGCAGTTACTCAGACAGCCTTAGCAATCAGCCCCAGCATTTT. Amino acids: CASSYSDSLSNQPQHF.

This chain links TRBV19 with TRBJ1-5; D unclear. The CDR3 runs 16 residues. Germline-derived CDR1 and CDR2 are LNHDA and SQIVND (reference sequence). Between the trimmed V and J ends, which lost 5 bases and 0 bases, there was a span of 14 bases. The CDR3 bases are TGTGCCAGTAGTCTCCGGGAAGGCGGTAGCAATCAGCCCCAGCATTTT. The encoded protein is CASSLREGGSNQPQHF.

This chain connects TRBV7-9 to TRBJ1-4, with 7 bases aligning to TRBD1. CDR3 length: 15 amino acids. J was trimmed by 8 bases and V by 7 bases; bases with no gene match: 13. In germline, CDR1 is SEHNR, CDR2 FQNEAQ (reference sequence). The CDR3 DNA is TGTGCCAGCAACATACAGACAGGGTATGGGGAAAAACTGTTTTTT. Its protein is CASNIQTGYGEKLFF.

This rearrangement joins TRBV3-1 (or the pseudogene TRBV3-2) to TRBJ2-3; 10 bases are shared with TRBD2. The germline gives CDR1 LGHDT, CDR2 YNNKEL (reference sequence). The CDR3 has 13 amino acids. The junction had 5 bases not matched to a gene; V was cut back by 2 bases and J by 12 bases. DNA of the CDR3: TGTGCCAGCAGCCAAAGAAGCGGGAGGGCCCAGTATTTT. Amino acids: CASSQRSGRAQYF.

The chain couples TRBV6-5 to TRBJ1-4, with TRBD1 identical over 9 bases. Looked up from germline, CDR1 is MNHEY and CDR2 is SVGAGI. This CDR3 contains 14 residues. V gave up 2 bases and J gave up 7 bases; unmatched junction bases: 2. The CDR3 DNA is TGTGCCAGCAGTTACGGGACAGGGCGTGAAAAACTGTTTTTT. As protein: CASSYGTGREKLFF.

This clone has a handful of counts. This CDR3 reads CASSGRTLPGTAGNTIYF. In nucleotides, the CDR3 is TGTGCCAGCAGTGGACGTACTCTCCCCGGGACAGCTGGAAACACCATATATTTT. The chain couples TRBV2 to TRBJ1-3, with 7 bases that match TRBD1. J lost 2 bases, V lost 4 bases, and 14 bases had no gene match. Germline CDR1 reads SNHLY; CDR2 reads FYNNEI. The CDR3 covers 18 residues. The full variable domain, its missing parts supplied by reference TRBV2 and TRBJ1-3, is EPEVTQTPSHQVTQMGQEVILRCVPISNHLYFYWYRQILGQKVEFLVSFYNNEISEKSEIFDDQFSVERPDGSNFTLKIRSTKLEDSAMYFCASSGRTLPGTAGNTIYFGEGSWLTVV.

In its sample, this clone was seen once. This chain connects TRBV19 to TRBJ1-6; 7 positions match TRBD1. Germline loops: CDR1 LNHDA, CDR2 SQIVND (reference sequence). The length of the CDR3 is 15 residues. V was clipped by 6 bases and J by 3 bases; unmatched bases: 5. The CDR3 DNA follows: TGTGCCAGTAGAGGACAGGTCGTCTATAATTCACCCCTCCACTTT. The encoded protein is CASRGQVVYNSPLHF.

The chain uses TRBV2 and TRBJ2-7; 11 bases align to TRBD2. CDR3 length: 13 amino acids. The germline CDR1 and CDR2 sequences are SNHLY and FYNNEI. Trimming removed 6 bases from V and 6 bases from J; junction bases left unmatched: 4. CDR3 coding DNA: TGTGCCAGCAGCCCAGGACTAGCGGGCGAGCAGTACTTC. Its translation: CASSPGLAGEQYF.

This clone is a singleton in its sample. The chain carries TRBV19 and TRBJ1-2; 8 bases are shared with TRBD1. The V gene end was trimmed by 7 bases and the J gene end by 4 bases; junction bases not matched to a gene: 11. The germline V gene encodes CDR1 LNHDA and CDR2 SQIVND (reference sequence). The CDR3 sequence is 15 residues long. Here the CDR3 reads CASTFKDRGIYGYTF. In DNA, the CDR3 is TGTGCCAGTACCTTCAAAGACAGGGGAATCTATGGCTACACCTTC.

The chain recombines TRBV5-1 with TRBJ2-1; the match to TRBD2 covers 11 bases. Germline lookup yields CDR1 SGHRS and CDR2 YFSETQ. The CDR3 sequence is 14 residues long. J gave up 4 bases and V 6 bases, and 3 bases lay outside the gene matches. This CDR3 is CASTGTSGYNEQFF. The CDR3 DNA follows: TGCGCCAGCACCGGGACTAGCGGTTACAATGAGCAGTTCTTC.

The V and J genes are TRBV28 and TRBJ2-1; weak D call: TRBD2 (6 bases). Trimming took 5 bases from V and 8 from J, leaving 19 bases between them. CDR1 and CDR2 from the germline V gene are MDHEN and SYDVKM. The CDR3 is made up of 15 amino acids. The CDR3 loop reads CASSRRRATRDEQFF. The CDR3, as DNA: TGTGCCAGCAGTCGTAGGAGGGCCACCCGAGATGAGCAGTTCTTC.

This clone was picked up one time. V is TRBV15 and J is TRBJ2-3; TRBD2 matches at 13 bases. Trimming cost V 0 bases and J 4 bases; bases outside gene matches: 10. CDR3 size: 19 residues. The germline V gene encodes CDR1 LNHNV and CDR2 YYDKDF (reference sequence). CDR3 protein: CATSREGAGLAGVADTQYF. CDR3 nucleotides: TGTGCCACCAGCAGAGAAGGCGCTGGACTAGCGGGAGTTGCAGATACGCAGTATTTT. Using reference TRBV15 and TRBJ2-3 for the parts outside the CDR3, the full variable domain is DAMVIQNPRYQVTQFGKPVTLSCSQTLNHNVMYWYQQKSSQAPKLLFHYYDKDFNNEADTPDNFQSRRPNTSFCFLDIRSPGLGDTAMYLCATSREGAGLAGVADTQYFGPGTRLTVL.

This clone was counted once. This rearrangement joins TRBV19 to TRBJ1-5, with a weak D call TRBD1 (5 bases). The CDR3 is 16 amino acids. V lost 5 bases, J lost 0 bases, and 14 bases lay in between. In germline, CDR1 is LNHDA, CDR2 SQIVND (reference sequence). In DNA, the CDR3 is TGTGCCAGTAGTGTCGACAGATTCAGTAGCAATCAGCCCCAGCATTTT. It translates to CASSVDRFSSNQPQHF.

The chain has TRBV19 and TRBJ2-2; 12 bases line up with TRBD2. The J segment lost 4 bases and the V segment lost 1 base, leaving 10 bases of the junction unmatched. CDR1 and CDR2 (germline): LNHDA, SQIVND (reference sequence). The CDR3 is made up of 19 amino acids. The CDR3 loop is CASSIVASGRASGTGELFF. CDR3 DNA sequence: TGTGCCAGTAGTATAGTGGCTAGCGGGAGGGCCTCGGGCACCGGGGAGCTGTTTTTT. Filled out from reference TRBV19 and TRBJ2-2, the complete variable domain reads DGGITQSPKYLFRKEGQNVTLSCEQNLNHDAMYWYRQDPGQGLRLIYYSQIVNDFQKGDIAEGYSVSREKKESFPLTVTSAQKNPTAFYLCASSIVASGRASGTGELFFGEGSRLTVL.

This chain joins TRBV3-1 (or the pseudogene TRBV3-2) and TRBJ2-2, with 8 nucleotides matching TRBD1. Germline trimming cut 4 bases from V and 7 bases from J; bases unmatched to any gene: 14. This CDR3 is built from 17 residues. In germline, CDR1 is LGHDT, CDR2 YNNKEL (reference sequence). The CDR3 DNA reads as TGTGCCAGCAGCCCAACCTCGGGCAGGGGGCTGGGCGGGGAGCTGTTTTTT. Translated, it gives CASSPTSGRGLGGELFF.

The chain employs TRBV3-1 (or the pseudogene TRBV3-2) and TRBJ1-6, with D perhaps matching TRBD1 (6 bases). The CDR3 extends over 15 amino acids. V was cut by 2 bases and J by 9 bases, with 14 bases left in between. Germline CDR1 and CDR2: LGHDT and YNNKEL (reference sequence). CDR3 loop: CASSQSPGVSSPLHF. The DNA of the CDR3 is TGTGCCAGCAGCCAAAGCCCAGGGGTGAGTTCACCCCTCCACTTT.